One TCR beta chain is described in this entry. The data were obtained in a study of blood T cell repertoires in COVID-19. Study in general: The origin of the acute and convalescent COVID-19 samples was the United States, Italy and Spain. PBMCs, B-cell-depleted T cells, or T cells provided the cDNA or gDNA that made up the material.

Per the germline V gene, CDR1 is MDHEN and CDR2 is SYDVKM. V dropped 6 bases and J dropped 0 bases, with 12 bases sitting between them. The CDR3 is 16 residues long. Per the original methods: Reference gene primer amplification in the assay estimated nucleated cell counts. Here immunoSEQ multiplex PCR was the method, and the copy in TCRdb shows in-frame clones only, minus some. Clone size and V and J calls were adopted from that table, with D and trimming inferred from the DNA. The sample lists tens of thousands of clones; about nine tenths were seen once. Specimen: peripheral blood. The chain combines TRBV28 with TRBJ1-6; D is undetermined. The receptor was isolated from a woman aged 50 to 60 in a cohort sampled during active COVID-19. The CDR3 spells CASSPYVSSYNSPLHF. CDR3 bases: TGTGCCAGCAGCCCATATGTTAGCTCCTATAATTCACCCCTCCACTTT.